Following are 15 T cell receptor beta chains from one sample sequenced in a study of blood T cell repertoires in COVID-19. Profiled with immunoSEQ multiplex PCR; TCRdb holds only in-frame clones, not every one. The sample lists over 100,000 clones, about four fifths seen once, with roughly 4% in the top ten. Sequenced material: PBMCs or T cells enriched from blood (not recorded which). These receptors were collected from a woman between 25 and 40 years old who had recovered from COVID-19.

The V gene is TRBV27, the J gene TRBJ2-1, with 8 bases lining up with TRBD2. The CDR3 sequence is 16 residues long. Looked up from germline, CDR1 is MNHEY and CDR2 is SMNVEV (reference sequence). Trimming cost V 6 bases and J 1 base; bases outside gene matches: 8. CDR3 sequence: CASRPWSGGSYNEQFF. CDR3 coding DNA: TGTGCCAGCAGGCCCTGGAGCGGGGGTTCCTACAATGAGCAGTTCTTC.

The rearrangement links TRBV18 to TRBJ2-2, with 9 bases lining up with TRBD2. The CDR3 consists of 15 residues. The V segment lost 3 bases and the J segment 3 bases; nucleotides outside the gene matches: 2. Germline CDR1 KGHSH, CDR2 LQKENI. CDR3 sequence reads: CASSPSGSDTGELFF. The DNA for the CDR3 is TGTGCCAGCTCACCTAGCGGGAGCGACACCGGGGAGCTGTTTTTT.

This chain uses TRBV11-2 with TRBJ2-7; tentative D call: TRBD2 (6 bases). This CDR3 contains 14 residues. V shed 3 bases and J shed 3 bases, with 12 bases lying between them. CDR1 SGHAT and CDR2 FQNNGV come from the germline V gene. CDR3 amino acids: CASSFGTQVYEQYF. CDR3 nucleotide sequence: TGTGCCAGCAGCTTTGGGACTCAGGTCTACGAGCAGTACTTC.

The sample holds a few counts of this clone. The chain carries TRBV4-2 and TRBJ2-1; the D is unclear. The germline V and J ends were trimmed by 1 base and 8 bases, with 12 bases remaining between them. The CDR3 has 14 amino acids. Germline V lookup: CDR1 LGHNA, CDR2 YNFKEQ. In DNA, the CDR3 is TGTGCCAGCAGCCAAGCGAGTAGCAGCGATGAGCAGTTCTTC. It translates to CASSQASSSDEQFF.

With respect to this clone: One end of the junction fails to match germline, which may point to a read error. The V and J genes are TRBV7-2 and TRBJ2-4, with 9 bases lining up with TRBD2. CDR3 length equals 14 residues. The germline V gene has CDR1 SGHTA and CDR2 FQGNSA. The CDR3: CASSVLLAGFPKDF. The CDR3 coding sequence is TGTGCCAGCAGCGTATTGCTAGCGGGATTTCCCAAGGACTTC.

The chain uses TRBV29-1 and TRBJ1-1; a possible D gene is TRBD1 (6 bases). V shed 7 bases and J shed 4 bases, with 19 bases lying between them. Germline V gives CDR1 SQVTM, CDR2 ANQGSEA. There are 14 residues in the CDR3. CDR3 sequence: CSGQGGRGSTEAFF. The CDR3 nucleotides are TGCAGCGGCCAAGGCGGCAGGGGAAGCACTGAAGCTTTCTTT.

This sequence joins TRBV5-4 and TRBJ1-1; 10 bases match TRBD1. In germline, CDR1 is SGHNT, CDR2 YYREEE (reference sequence). The CDR3 totals 17 residues. V lost 1 base and J lost 4; bases outside the gene matches: 10. The CDR3 loop reads CASSLRDRGAKGTEAFF. CDR3 bases: TGTGCCAGCAGCTTGAGGGACAGGGGTGCTAAGGGCACTGAAGCTTTCTTT.

This clone was observed a handful of times. J is TRBJ1-1 and V is TRBV7-2, with D uncertain. V was shortened by 0 bases and J by 4 bases, with 12 bases between the two germline ends. The CDR3 sequence is 15 residues long. Germline lookup yields CDR1 SGHTA and CDR2 FQGNSA. The CDR3 is CASSLAAQSLTEAFF. CDR3 DNA: TGTGCCAGCAGCTTAGCGGCACAGTCGCTCACTGAAGCTTTCTTT.

The J gene is TRBJ2-7, the V gene TRBV3-1 (or the pseudogene TRBV3-2); a weak D match, TRBD1 (10 bases). Trimming removed 4 bases from V and 5 bases from J, with 30 bases in between. This CDR3 has 19 residues. Germline V gene sequence: CDR1 LGHDT, CDR2 YNNKEL (reference sequence). The CDR3 loop is CASSPRPGQGLAGQNEQYF. CDR3 in DNA: TGTGCCAGCAGCCCCCGCCCGGGACAGGGGCTAGCGGGACAAAACGAGCAGTACTTC.

V and J are TRBV4-2 and TRBJ2-7; 7 nucleotides line up with TRBD2. Germline V gene lookup returns CDR1 LGHNA and CDR2 YNFKEQ. There are 15 residues in the CDR3. With 1 base clipped from V and 4 bases from J, the junction kept 7 bases outside the gene matches. As DNA, the CDR3 is TGTGCCAGCAGCCAAGGAGGCGGGAGTGGGTACGAGCAGTACTTC. Translating gives CASSQGGGSGYEQYF.

In DNA, the CDR3 is TGTGCCAGCAGGGATGGGACTGTGAGTGGCTACACCTTC. Translated: CASRDGTVSGYTF. The chain carries TRBV6-5 and TRBJ1-2; possibly TRBD1 for D (5 bases). Germline-derived CDR1 and CDR2 are MNHEY and SVGAGI. Trimming removed 6 bases at V and 7 bases at J, with 15 bases between. This CDR3 is 13 amino acids long.

V and J are TRBV6-5 and TRBJ2-6, with D perhaps matching TRBD2 (5 bases). Germline lookup yields CDR1 MNHEY and CDR2 SVGAGI. Trimming took off 5 bases at V and 0 bases at J, with 8 bases between the two ends. This CDR3 contains 15 residues. CDR3 in amino acids: CASSRTRSGANVLTF. Here the CDR3 DNA reads TGTGCCAGCAGTCGGACTCGCTCTGGGGCCAACGTCCTGACTTTC.

This rearrangement joins TRBV5-1 to TRBJ2-7; 9 nucleotides agree with TRBD1. Germline CDR1 is SGHRS and CDR2 is YFSETQ. Unmatched junction bases numbered 6, after V lost 4 bases and J lost 4 bases. The CDR3 is 14 residues long. The CDR3 sequence is CASSDRDRVYEQYF. The CDR3 coding sequence is TGCGCCAGCAGCGACCGGGACAGGGTGTACGAGCAGTACTTC.

This clone has more than one count but fewer than ten. The CDR3: CASSSQAGRTDTQYF. CDR3 in DNA: TGTGCCAGTAGTTCTCAGGCGGGACGCACAGATACGCAGTATTTT. V is TRBV19 and J is TRBJ2-3; possible D gene TRBD2, 6 bases. V lost 5 bases to trimming and J lost 1 base, with 13 bases between them. CDR3 length: 15 amino acids. CDR1 and CDR2 (germline): LNHDA, SQIVND (reference sequence). The full variable domain, rest sourced from reference TRBV19 and TRBJ2-3, is DGGITQSPKYLFRKEGQNVTLSCEQNLNHDAMYWYRQDPGQGLRLIYYSQIVNDFQKGDIAEGYSVSREKKESFPLTVTSAQKNPTAFYLCASSSQAGRTDTQYFGPGTRLTVL.

J is TRBJ2-7 and V is TRBV27; 9 bases match TRBD1. Germline V CDR1 and CDR2: MNHEY, SMNVEV (reference sequence). V was pared by 6 bases and J by 2 bases, with 5 bases of the junction left unmatched. This CDR3 contains 14 residues. CDR3 protein: CASSRQGGTYEQYF. The CDR3 bases are TGTGCCAGCAGCCGACAGGGGGGTACCTACGAGCAGTACTTC.